Listed below are T cell receptor beta chains from one sample, sequenced in a study of regulatory T cells in long-lasting Graves disease. TCRdb re-derived calls from the multiplex PCR reads in MiXCR, one entry per CDR3 protein. The data contain some 330,000 distinct CDR3 sequences, roughly 25% of them singletons. The material sequenced was peripheral blood mononuclear cells (PBMCs), taken when the disease was refractory, from a patient treated with antithyroid drugs. The receptors shown here come from a woman aged 40 to 50 with Graves disease. CDR3s include the opening cysteine and the closing phenylalanine or tryptophan. The size of a clone is reported for some rows only, either as once, few or many, or as a class for expanded clones.

j_call cdr3_length clone_size v_call cdr3_aa
TRBJ2-3 15 many TRBV10-3 CAISPGQGGGDTQYF
TRBJ2-4 17 few TRBV6-9 CASSSGLAGGAKNIQYF
TRBJ1-4 13 many TRBV28 CASSQGGNEKLFF
TRBJ2-5 15 many TRBV3-1 CASSQDWRGKETQYF
TRBJ1-5 19 . TRBV27 CASSPDPGTLGYSNQPQHF
TRBJ1-6 14 many TRBV12-3/TRBV12-4 CASSLTGGDSPLHF
TRBJ1-4 14 . TRBV29-1 CSVSQGATNEKLFF
TRBJ2-2 17 . TRBV19 CASHRGYLVANTGELFF
TRBJ2-7 15 many TRBV6-1 CASSDPGLAAYEQYF
TRBJ1-1 13 . TRBV27 CASSRGPISEAFF
TRBJ1-6 13 many TRBV2 CASRRPLNSPLHF
TRBJ1-6 13 many TRBV12-3/TRBV12-4 CASRSLSWSPLHF
TRBJ1-2 11 many TRBV7-8 CASGGADGYTF
TRBJ2-7 14 few TRBV6-1 CASSPLNNFYEQYF
TRBJ2-1 15 . TRBV28 CASRPLLGSYNEQFF
TRBJ1-6 18 many TRBV28 CASSSDRDRTNYNSPLHF
TRBJ2-7 13 few TRBV20-1 CSARRGRAGEQYF
TRBJ2-7 14 many TRBV28 CASSFSSGGYEQYF
. 13 . TRBV28 CASTFISASEQFF
TRBJ1-5 17 many TRBV2 CASKGRRESSVSQPQHF
TRBJ1-4 11 few TRBV7-9 CASSWGRELFF
TRBJ2-4 13 few TRBV30 CACGEVAKNIQYF
TRBJ1-5 16 few TRBV5-5 CASSLTGVAGNQPQHF
TRBJ2-2 12 . TRBV7-2 CASRKTPGELFF
TRBJ2-5 12 many TRBV7-9 CASSYGPETQYF
TRBJ1-5 15 . TRBV10-3 CAISAGGTSNQPQHF